These 8 T cell receptor beta chains came from one sample sequenced in a study of blood T cells in healthy people across ages (dated by TCRdb to about 2015). Library prep was done by 5' RACE. The sequencer listed for this sample is Illumina HiSeq 2500. A second PCR of 7 to 11 cycles was performed with a sample-barcoded 5' primer and a J-beta primer mix. TCRdb took the public reads, trimmed them with fastp at Q25, ran MiXCR for clone calling and kept in-frame beta chains. Each entry merges the rows of one CDR3 protein and shows their most common DNA and genes. Recorded for this sample are about 280,000 distinct CDR3 sequences; roughly 27% of them occurred a single time. In total, the top ten clones hold roughly 30% of the sample. The specimen was blood. The receptor set was obtained from a woman in her seventies in good health.

The J gene is TRBJ1-1, the V gene TRBV2; D unresolved. The germline V gene has CDR1 SNHLY and CDR2 FYNNEI. The CDR3 covers 13 residues. The V end lost 8 bases, the J end lost 3 bases, and 13 bases lay between the germline ends. The CDR3 loop reads CASGYGRDTEAFF. In DNA, the CDR3 is TGTGCCAGCGGATACGGACGGGACACTGAAGCTTTCTTT.

In this sample, this clonotype turned up a few times. The junction departs from the called germline gene at one end, perhaps through a read error. The chain links TRBV9 to TRBJ1-6; D unresolved. This CDR3 contains 16 residues. Germline V gives CDR1 SGDLS, CDR2 YYNGEE. CDR3 protein: CASSVAPANYDSPLHF. The CDR3 DNA reads TGTGCCAGCAGCGTAGCCCCGGCCAACTATGATTCACCCCTCCACTTT.

This chain uses TRBV4-2 with TRBJ1-3; no clear D gene. CDR3 length: 19 residues. Germline values: CDR1 LGHNA, CDR2 YNFKEQ. V shed 0 bases and J shed 0 bases, with 18 bases lying between them. CDR3 in DNA: TGTGCCAGCAGCCAAGATCTTTTAGTACGGACCGACTCTGGAAACACCATATATTTT. This gives the protein CASSQDLLVRTDSGNTIYF.

The table lists this clonotype with a count of one. An end of the junction does not agree with germline; a read error may underlie this. The chain combines TRBV28 with TRBJ2-5; no definite D call. CDR1 and CDR2 (germline): MDHEN, SYDVKM. This CDR3 region has 12 residues. This CDR3 reads CASRSSQETRYF. The CDR3 DNA reads as TGTGCCAGCAGGTCCAGTCAAGAGACCCGGTACTTC.

The chain links TRBV4-1 to TRBJ1-4; 9 bases map to TRBD1. CDR3 length: 19 residues. Germline V gene lookup returns CDR1 MGHRA and CDR2 YSYEKL. Trimming at V came to 2 bases and at J to 0 bases, leaving 10 bases not matched to a gene. The CDR3 loop is CASSQHTDRGSSTNEKLFF. Written as DNA, the CDR3 is TGCGCCAGCAGCCAACACACGGACAGGGGTTCATCAACTAATGAAAAACTGTTTTTT.

This clonotype was seen more than once but under ten times. The J gene is TRBJ1-1, the V gene TRBV29-1; D remains unclear. V lost 1 base and J 1 base, leaving 25 bases between the germline ends. The germline gives CDR1 SQVTM, CDR2 ANQGSEA. The CDR3 has 19 amino acids. The CDR3 here is CSVEVSNIERWVPNTEAFF. The CDR3 DNA follows: TGCAGCGTTGAAGTTTCGAATATTGAACGGTGGGTCCCGAACACTGAAGCTTTCTTT.

In its sample, this clonotype was seen a few times. CDR3 nucleotide sequence: TGTGCCAGCAGTCCCTTGGGCGGGAGGCCACAAGAGACCCAGTACTTC. Translated, it gives CASSPLGGRPQETQYF. This sequence joins TRBV7-2 and TRBJ2-5; 8 positions agree with TRBD2. The CDR3 consists of 16 residues. With 6 bases clipped from V and 2 bases from J, the junction kept 11 bases outside the gene matches. CDR1 is SGHTA, CDR2 FQGNSA, per germline.

V usage is TRBV7-2 and J usage is TRBJ1-1, with D unclear. The CDR3 totals 14 residues. Trimming pared 5 bases from V and 2 bases from J, leaving 12 bases between. Germline V gene lookup returns CDR1 SGHTA and CDR2 FQGNSA. The CDR3 loop is CASSGAVGNTEAFF. CDR3 DNA: TGTGCCAGCAGCGGAGCGGTCGGTAACACTGAAGCTTTCTTT. Full variable domain (rest looked up from reference TRBV7-2 and TRBJ1-1): GAGVSQSPSNKVTEKGKDVELRCDPISGHTALYWYRQSLGQGLEFLIYFQGNSAPDKSGLPSDRFSAERTGGSVSTLTIQRTQQEDSAVYLCASSGAVGNTEAFFGQGTRLTVV.